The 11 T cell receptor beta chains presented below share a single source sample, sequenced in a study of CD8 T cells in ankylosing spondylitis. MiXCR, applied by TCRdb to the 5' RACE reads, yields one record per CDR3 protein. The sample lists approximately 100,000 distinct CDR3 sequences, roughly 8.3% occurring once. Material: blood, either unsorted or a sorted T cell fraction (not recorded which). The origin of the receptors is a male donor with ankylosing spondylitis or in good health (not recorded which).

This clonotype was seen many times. The CDR3 sequence is CASSQDGGPSQPQHF. In nucleotides, the CDR3 is TGTGCCAGCAGCCAAGATGGCGGGCCAAGTCAGCCCCAGCATTTT. This sequence joins TRBV3-1 and TRBJ1-5; D is unresolved. With 0 bases removed from V and 6 bases from J, the gap between germline ends came to 12 bases. In germline, CDR1 is LGHDT, CDR2 YNNKEL (reference sequence). This CDR3 is built from 15 residues.

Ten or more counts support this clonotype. The CDR3 loop is CASSFSLSSYNSPLHF. The DNA for the CDR3 is TGTGCCAGCAGCTTCAGCCTGAGCTCCTATAATTCACCCCTCCACTTT. The chain is built from TRBV7-9 and TRBJ1-6, with D unresolved. V was trimmed by 3 bases and J by 0 bases, leaving 9 bases between them. The CDR3 is 16 residues long. From germline, CDR1 is SEHNR and CDR2 FQNEAQ (reference sequence).

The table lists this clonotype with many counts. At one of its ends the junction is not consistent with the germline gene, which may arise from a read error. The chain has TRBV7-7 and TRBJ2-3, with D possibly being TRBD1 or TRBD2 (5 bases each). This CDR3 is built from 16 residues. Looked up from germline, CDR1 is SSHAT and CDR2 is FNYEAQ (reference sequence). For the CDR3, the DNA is TGTGCTAGCAGCGAAACGCCGGGACGAAGCACAGATACGCAGTATTTT. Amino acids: CASSETPGRSTDTQYF. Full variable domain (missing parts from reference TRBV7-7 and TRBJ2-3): GAGVSQSPRYKVTKRGQDVTLRCDPISSHATLYWYQQALGQGPEFLTYFNYEAQPDKSGLPSDRFSAERPEGSISTLTIQRTEQRDSAMYRCASSETPGRSTDTQYFGPGTRLTVL.

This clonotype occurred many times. This chain's CDR3 is CASSQLASTDTQYF. The CDR3 nucleotides read TGTGCCAGCAGCCAACTAGCTAGCACAGATACGCAGTATTTT. The chain couples TRBV3-1 to TRBJ2-3; perhaps TRBD2 as D (5 bases). The V and J ends lost 2 bases and 0 bases respectively, with 6 bases between them. This CDR3 has 14 residues. CDR1 and CDR2 from the germline V gene are LGHDT and YNNKEL (reference sequence).

The CDR3 protein is CASSLGGAAGELFF. In DNA, the CDR3 is TGTGCCAGCAGCTTGGGAGGGGCCGCCGGGGAGCTGTTTTTT. This chain uses TRBV5-4 with TRBJ2-2; perhaps D is TRBD1 or TRBD2 (5 bases each). The CDR3 extends over 14 amino acids. V lost 0 bases to trimming and J lost 6 bases, with 9 bases between them. Germline values: CDR1 SGHNT, CDR2 YYREEE (reference sequence).

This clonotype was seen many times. The CDR3 here is CASSLVRSQQTQYF. DNA of the CDR3: TGTGCCAGCAGCTTAGTCCGGAGTCAACAGACCCAGTACTTC. This sequence joins TRBV7-2 and TRBJ2-5; no clear D. Germline assignment: CDR1 SGHTA and CDR2 FQGNSA. CDR3 length: 14 amino acids. V dropped 1 base and J dropped 6 bases, with 12 bases sitting between them. The entire variable domain, with the rest obtained from reference TRBV7-2 and TRBJ2-5, is as follows: GAGVSQSPSNKVTEKGKDVELRCDPISGHTALYWYRQSLGQGLEFLIYFQGNSAPDKSGLPSDRFSAERTGGSVSTLTIQRTQQEDSAVYLCASSLVRSQQTQYFGPGTRLLVL.

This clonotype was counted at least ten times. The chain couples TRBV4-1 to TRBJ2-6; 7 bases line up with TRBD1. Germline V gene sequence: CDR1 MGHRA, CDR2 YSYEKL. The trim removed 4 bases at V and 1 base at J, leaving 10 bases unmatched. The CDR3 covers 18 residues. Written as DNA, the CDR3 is TGCGCCAGCAGCCTTACAGGGGAAGTAGAGTCTGGGGCCAACGTCCTGACTTTC. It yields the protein CASSLTGEVESGANVLTF.

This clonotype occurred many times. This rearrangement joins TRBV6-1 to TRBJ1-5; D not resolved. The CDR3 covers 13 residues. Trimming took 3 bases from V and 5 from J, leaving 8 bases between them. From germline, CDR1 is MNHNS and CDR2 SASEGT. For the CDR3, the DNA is TGTGCCAGCAGTGACAACTTGGATCAGCCCCAGCATTTT. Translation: CASSDNLDQPQHF.

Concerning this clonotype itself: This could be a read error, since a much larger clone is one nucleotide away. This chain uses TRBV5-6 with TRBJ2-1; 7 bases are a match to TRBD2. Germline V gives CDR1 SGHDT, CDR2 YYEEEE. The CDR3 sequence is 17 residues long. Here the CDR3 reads CVSSLEGGSHSYNEQFF. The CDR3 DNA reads TGTGTCAGCAGCTTGGAGGGCGGGAGTCACTCCTACAATGAGCAGTTCTTC.

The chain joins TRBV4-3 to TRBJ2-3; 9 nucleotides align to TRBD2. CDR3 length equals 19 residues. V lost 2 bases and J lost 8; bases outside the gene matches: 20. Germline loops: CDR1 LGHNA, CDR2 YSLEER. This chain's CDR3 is CASSQWWSGTSRGGGTQYF. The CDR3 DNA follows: TGCGCCAGCAGCCAATGGTGGAGCGGGACTAGCCGAGGGGGAGGTACGCAGTATTTT.

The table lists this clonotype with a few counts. The CDR3 sequence: CSAITGGGSSPLHF. The CDR3 DNA reads as TGCAGTGCCATTACAGGGGGCGGTAGTTCACCCCTCCACTTT. J is TRBJ1-6 and V is TRBV20-1, with 9 positions matching TRBD1. Germline V gives CDR1 DFQATT, CDR2 SNEGSKA (reference sequence). The CDR3 has 14 amino acids. The ends lost 6 bases at V and 9 bases at J; junction bases unmatched: 9.